The present T cell receptor beta chain was sequenced within a study of T cell repertoires in cytomegalovirus infection. Turning to the study itself: Recently identified HLA-C-restricted and well-studied HLA-B-restricted CMV epitopes were used. Matching HLA type and CMV infection were both indicated by public TCR beta signatures.

As regards this clonotype: Its antigen is still unknown.

Germline V gives CDR1 MNHNS, CDR2 SASEGT. Deletions cut 7 bases from V and 5 bases from J, with 23 bases between. The CDR3 totals 17 residues. TCRdb reprocessed the reads via MiXCR and lists one record per CDR3 protein. The table records about 360,000 distinct CDR3 sequences, approximately 30% of them present only once. Whole-study findings and limits: Using cumulative public TCR beta family frequency, the authors identified those who carried CMV together with the relevant HLA. HLA-C-restricted, CMV-specific TCR beta clonotypes were dominant ex vivo.

This material consisted of cultured PBMCs, taken from culture after CMV antigen stimulation. V gene TRBV6-1 combines with J gene TRBJ1-4, with D possibly TRBD1 on 5 matching bases. The sequence was collected from a human donor in good health (CMV status not recorded). Some clones in this sample may be carry-over from other donors' samples. CDR3 sequence (DNA): TGTGCCAGCAAGAATCCTCGGGGCCGCGGGGTAAATGAAAAACTGTTTTTT. Translating it yields CASKNPRGRGVNEKLFF.